Included here is one T cell receptor (beta chain) sequence, with context. The antigen is undetermined. V was pared by 9 bases and J by 6 bases, with 18 bases between. This CDR3 has 13 residues. CDR1 SEHNR and CDR2 FQNEAQ come from the germline V gene (reference sequence). Generated by immunoSEQ multiplex PCR, the TCRdb table keeps only in-frame clones and is missing some. The sample lists about 160,000 clones, 89% seen once, with roughly 4.2% in the top ten. The sample originates from a study of cytomegalovirus exposure and HLA in healthy donors. Study-wide points: Reports credit the classifier with highly specific, highly sensitive diagnosis of cytomegalovirus status.

The chain couples TRBV7-9 to TRBJ2-7; D is undetermined. This clonotype was obtained from a young man in good health and CMV-seropositive. Sequenced: PBMCs. The CDR3 loop is CASSGSTSIEQYF. In nucleotides, the CDR3 is TGTGCCAGTTCGGGTTCGACCTCGATCGAGCAGTACTTC.